The clone carrying this TCR beta chain was detected a few times. The data were obtained in a study of cytomegalovirus exposure and HLA in healthy donors. With 60 Vbeta and 13 Jbeta primers, the PCR was carried out. Sequencing was performed with immunoSEQ multiplex PCR; in TCRdb, only in-frame clones are kept and a portion is missing. The repertoire holds 150,000 to 200,000 clones, with roughly 85% as singletons. Trimming took 0 bases from V and 6 from J, leaving 8 bases between them. CDR1 is LGHNA, CDR2 YSLEER, per germline. This CDR3 is 13 amino acids long. This TCR came from a woman aged 40 to 50 in good health and CMV-seronegative. The sample consisted of PBMCs. The chain is built from TRBV4-3 and TRBJ1-2, with a possible D match to TRBD1 (6 bases). CDR3 protein: CASSQDRGHGYTF. In DNA, the CDR3 is TGCGCCAGCAGCCAAGACAGGGGCCATGGCTACACCTTC.